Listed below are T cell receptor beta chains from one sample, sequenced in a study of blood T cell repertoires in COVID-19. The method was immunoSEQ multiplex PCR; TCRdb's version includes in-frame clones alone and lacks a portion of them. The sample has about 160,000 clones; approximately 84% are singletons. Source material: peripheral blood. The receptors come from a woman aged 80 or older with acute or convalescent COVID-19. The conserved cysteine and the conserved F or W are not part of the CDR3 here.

ASSFNSQGETQY	TRBV11-2
AWTTDTYTEAF	TRBV30
ASSLNTGGLETQY	TRBV5-1
ASSLTVLSGNTIY	TRBV5-6
AWSVTGLPNTEAF	TRBV30
ASSSGQGNYEQY	TRBV7-2
ASSATRGGDTEAF	TRBV27
ASSGAGRQETQY	TRBV9
ASSFLAGLGQETQY	TRBV7-9
ASSLSPPGGRGTEAF	TRBV27
ASTPGGNYGYT	TRBV18
ASNRGGALGDQPQH	TRBV7-2
ASSLQGHTEAF	TRBV7-9
SVTRDRNTEAF	TRBV29-1
ASSPFPQETQY	TRBV18
SIVLAGGNEQF	TRBV29-1
ASARGNEQF	TRBV3-1/TRBV3-2
ASSAKDRGQTGELF	TRBV2
ASSFSGRYGYT	TRBV27
ASSSVGQAQPQH	TRBV5-5
ASSLAPGDTEAF	TRBV5-1
SVAKTGELF	TRBV29-1
ASSLTGGGEAF	TRBV27
ATSAGTSRDTQY	TRBV2
ASSLSTGAGANVLT	TRBV5-1
ASSLTAKPGNTIY	TRBV27
ASSLGHPSYTGELF	TRBV5-4
ASSLGIGLAENYEQY	TRBV19
ASRADRYNTEAF	TRBV19
ASSEWGGRALYEQY	TRBV25-1
ASRPGQGEGYT	TRBV19
ASSRTTGAAYEQY	TRBV18
ASSGWAGAQGYGYT	TRBV5-1
ASSLRPTGIDEQY	TRBV5-1
ATSDGDSNQPQH	TRBV24-1
ASFLRGTDYEQY	TRBV2
ASSEGLAGTDTQY	TRBV2
ASSLIPSVDTQY	TRBV7-2
ASSAQGNEQF	TRBV5-1
ASSGLYNEQF	TRBV19
AWSNSDRGSGEKLF	TRBV30
ASSPQGANYGYT	TRBV19
ASSPDGLAGGEQY	TRBV5-1
ASSSPYTEAF	TRBV6-5
ASSQESSGNTIY	TRBV3-1/TRBV3-2
SVGRGQGSYGYT	TRBV29-1
ASSRGSPGELF	TRBV27
ASSPGGFGELF	TRBV18
ASSQGQDLDTQY	TRBV5-1
ASGAGSVMETNEKLF	TRBV3-1/TRBV3-2
ASSSGQGAANEKLF	TRBV6-5
ASSLDLSGANVLT	TRBV5-4